The entry below describes one TCR beta chain. Antigen: not known. The CDR3 contains 16 residues. V gave up 1 base and J gave up 0 bases; unmatched junction bases: 3. This sample stems from a study of CD8 T cells in ankylosing spondylitis. Findings of the study overall: Enrichment of disease-linked clones was reportedly significant in matched ankylosing spondylitis synovial fluid. Characteristic, it appeared, of ankylosing spondylitis blood was a TCR beta motif of about eight highly homologous variants.

Quantitative 5'-RACE was performed with molecular barcodes, and it yielded the TCR beta libraries. TCRdb reprocessed the 5' RACE reads via MiXCR and lists one record per CDR3 protein. Here the sample spans roughly 280,000 distinct CDR3 sequences, around 20% being singletons. The chain couples TRBV12-3 or TRBV12-4 to TRBJ2-4; TRBD1 matches 7 bases. Sequencing input: blood, either unsorted or a sorted T cell fraction (not recorded which). This receptor was taken from a male donor with ankylosing spondylitis or in good health (not recorded which). CDR3 DNA: TGTGCCAGCAGTTTAGACAGGGGATTAGCCAAAAACATTCAGTACTTC. Residues: CASSLDRGLAKNIQYF.